The rows below give T cell receptor beta chains drawn from one sample of a study of CD8 T cells in ankylosing spondylitis. TCRdb fed the 5' RACE reads into MiXCR, producing one record per CDR3 protein. The table lists 250,000 to 400,000 distinct CDR3 sequences, roughly 11% of them singletons, with roughly 9.2% in the top ten. Sequencing used blood, either unsorted or a sorted T cell fraction (not recorded which). The source is a female donor with ankylosing spondylitis or in good health (not recorded which). The CDR3 runs from the conserved cysteine through the conserved F or W. A D gene is named only where the DNA matches it firmly. Clone size is not always given. Where it is, it says once, few, many or a class for expanded clones.

clone_size,d_call,v_call,j_call,cdr3_aa,cdr3_nt
many,TRBD1,TRBV7-2,TRBJ1-1,CASSPQGARTEAFF,TGTGCCAGCAGCCCTCAGGGGGCGCGGACTGAAGCTTTCTTT
few,TRBD1,TRBV2,TRBJ1-2,CANMDRDNGYTF,TGTGCCAACATGGACAGGGATAATGGCTACACCTTC
.,.,TRBV4-2,TRBJ1-5,CASSQDHPSNQPQHF,TGTGCCAGCAGCCAAGATCACCCTAGCAATCAGCCCCAGCATTTT
many,.,TRBV6-2/TRBV6-3,TRBJ1-3,CASSSATMVSGNTIYF,TGTGCCAGCAGTTCGGCGACTATGGTATCTGGAAACACCATATATTTT
.,TRBD2,TRBV20-1,TRBJ2-2,CSASLSGLAGPGELFF,TGCAGTGCTAGTCTGTCGGGACTAGCGGGACCCGGGGAGCTGTTTTTT
many,.,TRBV14,TRBJ2-1,CASSEGIYNEQFF,TGTGCCAGCTCCGAGGGGATATACAATGAGCAGTTCTTC
few,.,TRBV30,TRBJ2-1,CAWSASFRRFF,TGTGCCTGGAGTGCGTCATTTAGGCGGTTCTTC
many,TRBD2,TRBV6-1,TRBJ2-3,CVTLAGAVHTQYF,TGTGTCACCCTAGCGGGAGCTGTGCATACGCAGTATTTT
many,TRBD1,TRBV5-1,TRBJ2-1,CASSLTRGLDEQFF,TGCGCCAGCAGCTTGACCAGGGGGCTCGATGAGCAGTTCTTC
few,TRBD2,TRBV6-2/TRBV6-3,TRBJ2-1,CASRPQPGLARGGEQFF,TGTGCCAGCAGGCCCCAACCGGGACTAGCGCGAGGGGGTGAGCAGTTCTTC
many,TRBD2,TRBV28,TRBJ2-5,CAHQAGDQETQYF,TGTGCCCACCAAGCGGGGGACCAAGAGACCCAGTACTTC
many,.,TRBV5-6,TRBJ2-1,CASILLRRGPAYNEQFF,TGTGCCAGCATCCTATTAAGGAGGGGCCCCGCCTACAATGAGCAGTTCTTC
few,TRBD2,TRBV27,TRBJ2-7,CASSPGRAGRWHEQYF,TGTGCCAGCAGTCCCGGGAGGGCGGGTCGGTGGCACGAGCAGTACTTC
.,TRBD1,TRBV5-1,TRBJ2-3,CASSWDRTSTDTQYF,TGCGCCAGCAGCTGGGACAGGACAAGCACAGATACGCAGTATTTT
many,.,TRBV4-1,TRBJ1-5,CASSQDSGGDSNQPQHF,TGCGCCAGCAGCCAAGATTCAGGAGGGGATAGCAATCAGCCCCAGCATTTT
many,.,TRBV7-2,TRBJ2-3,CASRTGATTDTQYF,TGTGCCAGCAGGACGGGGGCTACCACAGATACGCAGTATTTT
many,.,TRBV10-3,TRBJ2-4,CAISESAQNIQYF,TGTGCCATCAGTGAGTCAGCACAGAACATTCAGTACTTC
many,.,TRBV5-1,TRBJ2-2,CASSLLQEGTGELFF,TGCGCCAGCAGCTTATTACAGGAGGGGACCGGGGAGCTGTTTTTT
many,TRBD2,TRBV20-1,TRBJ2-3,CSRASGGLDTQYF,TGCAGTAGGGCTAGCGGGGGCTTAGATACGCAGTATTTT
many,.,TRBV5-1,TRBJ1-4,CASSLDPVANEKLFF,TGCGCCAGCAGCTTGGACCCCGTGGCTAATGAAAAACTGTTTTTT
few,.,TRBV27,TRBJ2-1,CASAVGSSYNEQFF,TGTGCCAGCGCGGTGGGGAGCTCCTACAATGAGCAGTTCTTC
many,.,TRBV20-1,TRBJ1-5,CSSKTRIRNQPQHF,TGCAGTTCAAAGACTCGGATACGCAATCAGCCCCAGCATTTT
few,TRBD2,TRBV5-1,TRBJ2-5,CASSLTTSGREETQYF,TGCGCCAGCAGCTTAACGACTAGCGGGAGAGAAGAGACCCAGTACTTC
many,.,TRBV29-1,TRBJ1-1,CSAGWQNTEAFF,TGCAGCGCGGGTTGGCAGAACACTGAAGCTTTCTTT
.,TRBD1,TRBV27,TRBJ1-2,CASSGGNPGGDGYTF,TGTGCCAGCAGTGGAGGGAATCCAGGGGGAGATGGCTACACCTTC
.,TRBD1,TRBV20-1,TRBJ1-5,CSARPGQGDQPQHF,TGCAGTGCTAGACCGGGACAGGGTGATCAGCCCCAGCATTTT
few,.,TRBV20-1,TRBJ2-1,CSARERLSYNEQFF,TGCAGTGCTAGAGAAAGACTGTCCTACAATGAGCAGTTCTTC
many,TRBD1,TRBV29-1,TRBJ1-4,CSVEPTGGEKLFF,TGCAGCGTTGAGCCGACAGGGGGAGAAAAACTGTTTTTT
few,.,TRBV5-1,TRBJ2-3,CASSLARQGSTDTQYF,TGCGCCAGCAGCTTGGCTCGGCAGGGAAGCACAGATACGCAGTATTTT
many,.,TRBV28,TRBJ1-2,CASSFVGGGYGYTF,TGTGCCAGCAGTTTCGTAGGGGGTGGCTATGGCTACACCTTC
many,TRBD2,TRBV9,TRBJ2-3,CASSVGSGGPTDTQYF,TGTGCCAGCAGCGTAGGGAGCGGGGGGCCCACAGATACGCAGTATTTT
many,.,TRBV20-1,TRBJ1-4,CSGEGEPSNEKLFF,TGCAGTGGGGAAGGAGAGCCTTCTAATGAAAAACTGTTTTTT
many,TRBD1,TRBV10-3,TRBJ2-3,CAIRGTGGITDTQYF,TGTGCCATCAGGGGGACAGGGGGAATCACAGATACGCAGTATTTT
many,.,TRBV12-3/TRBV12-4,TRBJ2-5,CASRRGTQETQYF,TGTGCCAGCAGGAGGGGGACCCAAGAGACCCAGTACTTC
many,.,TRBV5-6,TRBJ1-2,CASSFPSSGRYTF,TGTGCCAGCAGCTTCCCATCATCCGGTCGCTACACCTTC
many,.,TRBV10-3,TRBJ2-1,CAISESWQGQYNEQFF,TGTGCCATCAGTGAGTCGTGGCAGGGACAATACAATGAGCAGTTCTTC
many,TRBD2,TRBV20-1,TRBJ2-1,CSAASGSRNEQFF,TGCAGTGCTGCTAGCGGGAGTCGCAATGAGCAGTTCTTC
few,TRBD2,TRBV4-1,TRBJ2-1,CASSQGGGLAVRDEQFF,TGCGCCAGCAGCCAAGGGGGTGGACTAGCGGTTAGAGATGAGCAGTTCTTC
.,.,TRBV29-1,TRBJ2-1,CSVEGRASTTEQFF,TGCAGCGTTGAAGGGAGGGCTAGCACGACTGAGCAGTTCTTC
many,.,TRBV5-1,TRBJ2-7,CASSLSDWTSYEQYF,TGCGCCAGCAGCTTGAGTGACTGGACATCCTACGAGCAGTACTTC
few,.,TRBV20-1,TRBJ2-3,CSAAQGTDTQYF,TGCAGTGCCGCCCAGGGTACGGATACGCAGTATTTT
.,.,TRBV5-1,TRBJ2-1,CASSAPDSDYNEQFF,TGCGCCAGCTCAGCCCCGGACAGCGACTACAATGAGCAGTTCTTC
.,.,TRBV7-6,TRBJ1-1,CASSVELGMNTEAFF,TGTGCCAGCAGCGTTGAATTGGGGATGAACACTGAAGCTTTCTTT
many,TRBD2,TRBV10-3,TRBJ2-1,CAISEREGGSNEQFF,TGTGCCATCAGTGAACGGGAGGGGGGGAGCAATGAGCAGTTCTTC
.,.,TRBV12-3/TRBV12-4,TRBJ2-7,CASSSRQASAEQYF,TGTGCCAGCAGTTCGCGACAAGCGTCCGCCGAGCAGTACTTC
many,.,TRBV9,TRBJ1-1,CASSVSMNTEAFF,TGTGCCAGCAGCGTCTCAATGAACACTGAAGCTTTCTTT
.,.,TRBV24-1,TRBJ2-2,CATSDLNGIVAGELFF,TGTGCCACCAGTGACCTGAATGGGATCGTCGCCGGGGAGCTGTTTTTT
many,.,TRBV12-3/TRBV12-4,TRBJ2-7,CASSFQQALDYEQYF,TGTGCCAGCAGTTTTCAGCAGGCTCTAGACTACGAGCAGTACTTC
many,TRBD2,TRBV10-2,TRBJ2-1,CASSDIGRTYNEQFF,TGCGCCAGCAGTGACATCGGGAGGACTTACAATGAGCAGTTCTTC
few,TRBD1,TRBV28,TRBJ2-2,CASSKQGATGELFF,TGTGCCAGCAGTAAACAGGGGGCCACCGGGGAGCTGTTTTTT
many,.,TRBV12-3/TRBV12-4,TRBJ1-3,CASSLGYTIYF,TGTGCCAGCAGTTTAGGGTACACCATATATTTT